This TCR beta chain was sequenced in a study of early T cells in non-severe SARS-CoV-2 infection. TCRdb re-analysed the 5' RACE reads in MiXCR, keeping a single row per CDR3 protein. The sample contains tens of thousands of distinct CDR3 sequences, less than 7% of which appear only once. This clonotype was observed many times. This sequence was found in an adult who was a healthcare worker with PCR-confirmed SARS-CoV-2 infection or an uninfected control (not recorded which). The material sequenced was whole blood, taken at baseline.

CDR3 loop: CASSFEGVEQYF. CDR3 bases: TGTGCCAGCAGTTTTGAGGGGGTTGAGCAGTACTTC. The chain uses TRBV12-3 or TRBV12-4 and TRBJ2-7; D possibly corresponds to TRBD1 (6 bases). V lost 3 bases, J lost 7 bases, and 10 bases lay in between. The CDR3 is made up of 12 amino acids.